Listed here are 30 T cell receptor beta chains from one sample, sequenced in a study of CD8+CD57+ T cells in acquired aplastic anemia. TCR beta VDJ and CDR3 were profiled, and genomic DNA was the template. TCRdb re-called the reads through MiXCR, storing one row per CDR3 protein. The sample holds around 190,000 distinct CDR3 sequences, around 60% seen once. Material: sorted CD4+, CD8+, or CD8+CD57+ T cells (not recorded which) from PBMCs. All receptors derive from a human donor in good health.

A remark on this clonotype: Germline and junction disagree at one end, which may indicate a read error. The V gene is TRBV7-8, the J gene TRBJ2-7; 12 nucleotides agree with TRBD1. CDR1 is SGHVS, CDR2 FQNEAQ, per germline. The CDR3 is 15 residues long. CDR3 amino acids: CTSRTGTGGVDEQYF. CDR3 nucleotide sequence: TGTACCAGCAGGACCGGGACAGGGGGCGTCGACGAGCAGTACTTC.

This clonotype showed up just a few times. V and J are TRBV7-2 and TRBJ2-7; D possibly corresponds to TRBD1 (5 bases). The V and J ends lost 3 bases and 6 bases respectively, with 9 bases between them. Germline CDR1 is SGHTA and CDR2 is FQGNSA. This CDR3 spans 12 amino acids. CDR3 nucleotides: TGTGCCAGCAGCTTCACAGGTCCCGAGCAGTACTTC. Translating it yields CASSFTGPEQYF.

CDR3 DNA: TGTGCCAGCAGCGTATCCGGGACTAGCGGGGGGACGGAGTTCTTC. It yields the protein CASSVSGTSGGTEFF. The J gene is TRBJ2-1, the V gene TRBV7-9; 15 nucleotides line up with TRBD2. The length of the CDR3 is 15 residues. V gave up 5 bases and J gave up 14 bases; unmatched junction bases: 10. Germline CDR1 SEHNR, CDR2 FQNEAQ (reference sequence).

CDR3 in DNA: TGCAGTGCTCCGGGACAGGGGGTTCCGGGCACTGAAGCTTTCTTT. Protein: CSAPGQGVPGTEAFF. The chain has TRBV20-1 and TRBJ1-1; TRBD1 matches 11 bases. Germline CDR1 DFQATT, CDR2 SNEGSKA (reference sequence). The V segment lost 5 bases and the J segment 4 bases; nucleotides outside the gene matches: 9. The CDR3 runs to 15 residues.

This clonotype was detected only a few times. V and J are TRBV7-9 and TRBJ2-7, with 10 nucleotides matching TRBD1. Germline CDR1 reads SEHNR; CDR2 reads FQNEAQ (reference sequence). With V trimmed by 6 bases and J by 1 base, 6 bases remained unmatched. The CDR3 extends over 15 amino acids. The CDR3 region is CASSPGQGVSYEQYF. DNA of the CDR3: TGTGCCAGCAGTCCAGGACAGGGGGTTTCCTACGAGCAGTACTTC.

A note on this clonotype: At one end the junction does not follow the germline gene, possibly because of a read error. V and J are TRBV5-1 and TRBJ2-7; a possible D gene is TRBD2 (5 bases). The CDR3 runs to 14 residues. CDR1 is SGHRS and CDR2 is YFSETQ in the germline V gene. The CDR3 bases are TGTGCCAGCAGCTTATCGGGGAGCTTCTACGAGCAGTACTTC. Protein sequence: CASSLSGSFYEQYF.

The rearrangement links TRBV12-3 or TRBV12-4 to TRBJ1-2, with D perhaps TRBD1 (5 bases). CDR3 length: 13 amino acids. V dropped 9 bases and J dropped 2 bases, with 13 bases sitting between them. This CDR3 is CASVGDGNYGYTF. The CDR3 nucleotides read TGTGCCAGTGTGGGGGACGGGAACTATGGCTACACCTTC.

This clonotype was observed a handful of times. This rearrangement joins TRBV7-9 to TRBJ2-7; the match to TRBD2 covers 9 bases. CDR1 SEHNR and CDR2 FQNEAQ come from the germline V gene (reference sequence). The CDR3 extends over 15 amino acids. Trimming at V came to 5 bases and at J to 2 bases, leaving 7 bases not matched to a gene. The DNA for the CDR3 is TGTGCCAGCAGCCAGAGCGGGGGGCCAACCTACGAGCAGTACTTC. The encoded protein is CASSQSGGPTYEQYF.

The chain combines TRBV6-2 or TRBV6-3 with TRBJ2-7; TRBD1 matches 9 bases. The DNA end is a closer match to TRBJ2-1, so the J assignment may be wrong. This CDR3 comprises 13 residues. Germline CDR1 is MNHEY and CDR2 is SVGEGT. In nucleotides, the CDR3 is TGTGCCGGGAAGGGGACAGGGCACAATGAGCAGTTCTTC. Translated: CAGKGTGHNEQFF.

This chain joins TRBV29-1 and TRBJ1-1; a weak D match, TRBD1 (6 bases). The CDR3 is 13 amino acids. Germline CDR1 and CDR2: SQVTM and ANQGSEA. The V gene lost 4 bases and the J gene lost 1 base, with 10 bases spanning the gap. CDR3 in DNA: TGCAGCGTTGGGACAGATGCGAACACTGAAGCTTTCTTT. Its protein product is CSVGTDANTEAFF.

The genes are TRBV5-4 and TRBJ2-1, with no clear D. The CDR3 spans 15 residues. From germline, CDR1 is SGHNT and CDR2 YYREEE (reference sequence). Trimming stripped 4 bases from V and 0 bases from J, with 11 bases between. This CDR3 is CASSATPGSYNEQFF. CDR3 DNA sequence: TGTGCCAGCAGCGCGACTCCTGGCTCCTACAATGAGCAGTTCTTC.

This clonotype appeared once. J is TRBJ1-2 and V is TRBV7-8, with D unresolved. Deletions cut 1 base from V and 2 bases from J, with 5 bases between. Germline V gene data show CDR1 as SGHVS and CDR2 as FQNEAQ. The CDR3 covers 13 residues. The CDR3 sequence: CASSLVGNYGYTF. CDR3 sequence (DNA): TGTGCCAGCAGCTTAGTAGGGAACTATGGCTACACCTTC.

This clonotype was counted ten times or more. The chain links TRBV5-1 to TRBJ2-7; 8 bases fit TRBD2. This CDR3 comprises 14 residues. The J segment lost 3 bases and the V segment lost 4 bases, leaving 6 bases of the junction unmatched. Germline-derived CDR1 and CDR2 are SGHRS and YFSETQ. As DNA, the CDR3 is TGCGCCAGCAGCACGGCCGGGACTAGCTACGAGCAGTACTTC. This translates into CASSTAGTSYEQYF.

This clonotype has at least ten counts. The chain uses TRBV20-1 and TRBJ2-7, with D perhaps matching TRBD2 (6 bases). The CDR3 loop spans 17 amino acids. Trimming left V 6 bases short and J 3 bases short, with 27 bases between. CDR1 DFQATT and CDR2 SNEGSKA come from the germline V gene (reference sequence). This chain's CDR3 is CSALFKGGETTSYEQYF. In nucleotides, the CDR3 is TGCAGTGCCCTCTTCAAAGGCGGGGAAACAACTAGCTACGAGCAGTACTTC.

The chain employs TRBV20-1 and TRBJ2-7, with 8 bases aligning to TRBD1. Trimming removed 2 bases from V and 6 bases from J; junction bases left unmatched: 9. The CDR3 spans 14 residues. Germline CDR1 is DFQATT and CDR2 is SNEGSKA (reference sequence). Here the CDR3 reads CSARPTGDRAEQYF. Written as DNA, the CDR3 is TGCAGTGCTAGACCGACAGGGGACCGAGCCGAGCAGTACTTC.

This clonotype was recorded at least ten times. The rearrangement joins TRBV6-5 to TRBJ1-1; D call uncertain. The CDR3 runs to 14 residues. Germline lookup yields CDR1 MNHEY and CDR2 SVGAGI. Deletions cut 2 bases from V and 1 base from J, with 8 bases between. The CDR3 spells CASSYTNRNTEAFF. The CDR3 DNA reads TGTGCCAGCAGTTACACAAACCGGAACACTGAAGCTTTCTTT.

This clonotype was detected only once. The DNA for the CDR3 is TGTGCCAGCAGCGATATTAGGACAGGGGCCTCGTCGGGTGAGCAGTTCTTC. It yields the protein CASSDIRTGASSGEQFF. The chain has TRBV7-9 and TRBJ2-1; TRBD1 matches at 9 bases. This CDR3 contains 17 residues. Germline V gene sequence: CDR1 SEHNR, CDR2 FQNEAQ (reference sequence). V lost 5 bases and J lost 9; bases outside the gene matches: 17.

The genes are TRBV15 and TRBJ1-2, with TRBD1 identical over 8 bases. The CDR3 has 13 residues. In germline, CDR1 is LNHNV, CDR2 YYDKDF (reference sequence). The V and J ends lost 4 bases and 8 bases, in that order; junction bases with no gene match: 6. This chain's CDR3 is CATSTLTGEGYTF. The CDR3 DNA reads TGTGCCACCAGCACTTTGACAGGGGAAGGCTACACCTTC.

The genes are TRBV7-9 and TRBJ2-7; D remains ambiguous. This CDR3 region has 14 residues. V dropped 5 bases and J dropped 1 base, with 12 bases sitting between them. CDR1 SEHNR and CDR2 FQNEAQ come from the germline V gene (reference sequence). This chain's CDR3 is CASSPPSGSYEQYF. In DNA form, the CDR3 reads TGTGCCAGCAGCCCCCCTTCGGGTTCCTACGAGCAGTACTTC.

As to this clonotype: This may be a read error, as it is one base from a much larger clone. This chain links TRBV12-3 or TRBV12-4 with TRBJ2-5; D call uncertain. The CDR3 is 14 amino acids. The DNA for the CDR3 is TGTGCCAGCAGTTTGTCGTTGTACCAAGAGGCCCAGTACTTC. Its protein product is CASSLSLYQEAQYF.

With regard to this clonotype: The CDR3 carries no conserved terminal phenylalanine or tryptophan, so it likely arises from a read error. The chain uses TRBV11-2 and TRBJ2-3; D assignment may be TRBD1 or TRBD2 (5 bases each). Germline values: CDR1 SGHAT, CDR2 FQNNGV. V was pared by 3 bases and J by 9 bases, with 13 bases between. CDR3 size: 13 residues. The CDR3 coding sequence is TGTGCCAGCAGCTTCTCTACCGGGGCCACGCAGTATTTG. As protein: CASSFSTGATQYL.

V and J are TRBV2 and TRBJ1-2, with unresolved D. This CDR3 has 12 amino acids. Germline loops: CDR1 SNHLY, CDR2 FYNNEI. V lost 6 bases and J lost 1, with 6 bases in between. In nucleotides, the CDR3 is TGTGCCAGCAGCGGAATTAACTATGGCTACACCTTC. It yields the protein CASSGINYGYTF.

The V and J genes are TRBV7-8 and TRBJ1-1; TRBD1 matches 9 bases. V lost 1 base and J lost 4; bases outside the gene matches: 4. CDR3 length equals 15 residues. Germline loops: CDR1 SGHVS, CDR2 FQNEAQ. The DNA of the CDR3 is TGTGCCAGCAGCTTAGTGGGACAGGGCTTCACTGAAGCTTTCTTT. Translating it yields CASSLVGQGFTEAFF.

This clonotype has a count of ten or more. The chain joins TRBV20-1 to TRBJ2-7; 9 nucleotides align to TRBD2. The germline CDR1 and CDR2 sequences are DFQATT and SNEGSKA (reference sequence). The CDR3 spans 15 residues. V shed 6 bases and J 6 bases; nucleotides not matched to a gene: 15. The CDR3: CSAPPSASGIAEQYF. CDR3 sequence (DNA): TGCAGTGCCCCCCCCTCAGCTAGCGGGATTGCCGAGCAGTACTTC.

V usage is TRBV10-3 and J usage is TRBJ1-5, with a tentative D call TRBD1 (6 bases). From germline, CDR1 is ENHRY and CDR2 SYGVKD. V lost 2 bases, J lost 4 bases, and 9 bases lay in between. The CDR3 is made up of 14 amino acids. The CDR3 spells CAISEPGVNQPQHF. Here the CDR3 DNA reads TGTGCCATCAGTGAGCCAGGGGTGAATCAGCCCCAGCATTTT.

As regards this clonotype: The junction does not match germline at one end; this may be a read error. The rearrangement uses TRBV2 and TRBJ1-2, with D unresolved. The CDR3 runs 13 residues. From germline, CDR1 is SNHLY and CDR2 FYNNEI. Written as DNA, the CDR3 is TGTGCCAGTAGTGTCCAAGGGAACTATGGCTACACCTTC. It specifies CASSVQGNYGYTF.

This chain connects TRBV5-1 to TRBJ2-2; no firm D call. This CDR3 comprises 14 residues. V gave up 1 base and J gave up 7 bases, with 11 bases separating them. Germline V gives CDR1 SGHRS, CDR2 YFSETQ. CDR3 in amino acids: CASSLLVAGGELFF. The DNA for the CDR3 is TGCGCCAGCAGCTTGTTGGTGGCCGGCGGGGAGCTGTTTTTT.

The CDR3 coding sequence is TGTGCCAGCAGCTCGGGACAGGGGCCTGGGGGCACTGAAGCTTTCTTT. Protein: CASSSGQGPGGTEAFF. The chain couples TRBV7-9 to TRBJ1-1; TRBD1 matches 10 bases. The trim removed 4 bases at V and 4 bases at J, leaving 9 bases unmatched. There are 16 residues in the CDR3. CDR1 is SEHNR and CDR2 is FQNEAQ in the germline V gene (reference sequence).

The chain recombines TRBV20-1 with TRBJ1-1; 8 bases map to TRBD1. From germline, CDR1 is DFQATT and CDR2 SNEGSKA (reference sequence). The CDR3 is 15 residues long. Losses at the gene ends were 0 bases for V and 4 bases for J; bases not matched to a gene: 7. The CDR3, as DNA: TGCAGTGCTAGAGAACAGGGGGTTAGGATCACTGAAGCTTTCTTT. It is translated as CSAREQGVRITEAFF.

This sequence joins TRBV9 and TRBJ2-1; D call uncertain. The CDR3 covers 16 residues. Between the trimmed V and J ends, which lost 4 bases and 1 base, there was a span of 15 bases. Germline values: CDR1 SGDLS, CDR2 YYNGEE. The CDR3 reads CASSSRWSLSYNEQFF. The CDR3 bases are TGTGCCAGCAGCAGTAGATGGTCTCTGTCCTACAATGAGCAGTTCTTC.